Each of the 30 T cell receptor beta chains below was sequenced from the same sample in a study of T-cell reconstitution after alpha-beta-depleted transplantation in children. Unique molecular identifiers were used in preparing the TCRbeta library. Each CDR3 protein is one row after TCRdb ran MiXCR on the PCR reads. This sample has a few hundred thousand distinct CDR3 sequences, with approximately 13% found just once. The material was PBMCs, mostly from graft donor cells, obtained 360 days after TCRalphabeta/CD19-depleted stem cell transplant. These receptors came from a male patient between 10 and 17 years old who had a stem cell transplant for acute myeloid leukemia, so the T cells may come from the graft donor.

This clonotype was recorded at least ten times. This chain joins TRBV12-3 or TRBV12-4 and TRBJ2-1; D is undetermined. CDR3 length: 12 amino acids. V shed 5 bases and J shed 5 bases, with 7 bases lying between them. The CDR3 DNA reads TGTGCCAGCAGTAAAGAAGACAATGAGCAGTTCTTC. This gives the protein CASSKEDNEQFF.

This clonotype appeared a few times. The chain carries TRBV25-1 and TRBJ1-2, with D possibly matching TRBD1 (5 bases). This CDR3 comprises 14 residues. V was shortened by 1 base and J by 4 bases, with 10 bases between the two germline ends. Germline V gene lookup returns CDR1 MGHDK and CDR2 SYGVNS. As DNA, the CDR3 is TGTGCCAGCAGTGAATGGGGGGTCCGCTATGGCTACACCTTC. This encodes CASSEWGVRYGYTF.

This clonotype qualifies as medium-sized. This chain uses TRBV3-1 with TRBJ2-1; either TRBD1 or TRBD2 may supply D (5 bases each). This CDR3 spans 14 amino acids. V lost 0 bases, J lost 10 bases, and 13 bases lay in between. Germline V gene sequence: CDR1 LGHDT, CDR2 YNNKEL (reference sequence). For the CDR3, the DNA is TGTGCCAGCAGCCAAGAGGTTGAGGGGCGCGAGCAGTTCTTC. Translating gives CASSQEVEGREQFF.

The genes are TRBV6-2 or TRBV6-3 and TRBJ1-5, with D possibly TRBD1 on 5 matching bases. Germline V lookup: CDR1 MNHEY, CDR2 SVGEGT. The CDR3 runs 16 residues. The V end was cut by 4 bases, the J end by 1 base, with 14 bases between. The CDR3 here is CASSSRSQGSNQPQHF. CDR3 in DNA: TGTGCCAGCAGTTCCCGTAGCCAGGGAAGCAATCAGCCCCAGCATTTT.

For the CDR3, the DNA is TGTGCCAGCAGTTCTACTAGCGGGAGGGCCCAAGAGACCCAGTACTTC. It translates to CASSSTSGRAQETQYF. The V gene is TRBV28, the J gene TRBJ2-5, with 13 bases lining up with TRBD2. The CDR3 runs to 16 residues. The V gene's germline CDR1 is MDHEN and CDR2 SYDVKM. V trimming: 4 bases; J trimming: 1 base; junction bases outside the gene matches: 3.

The CDR3 coding sequence is TGTGCCAGTAGTATAGGGGCAGTTAATGAGCAGTTCTTC. It yields the protein CASSIGAVNEQFF. The rearrangement links TRBV19 to TRBJ2-1, with D unresolved. CDR1 LNHDA and CDR2 SQIVND come from the germline V gene (reference sequence). V was shortened by 1 base and J by 7 bases, with 8 bases between the two germline ends. The CDR3 is made up of 13 amino acids.

This clonotype was counted many times. The V and J genes are TRBV28 and TRBJ2-7; TRBD1 matches 12 bases. The CDR3 has 15 residues. The ends lost 5 bases at V and 1 base at J; junction bases unmatched: 3. CDR1 is MDHEN, CDR2 SYDVKM, per germline. The CDR3 DNA sequence: TGTGCCAGCAGTGGGACAGGGGGCGCGTCCTACGAGCAGTACTTC. It is translated as CASSGTGGASYEQYF.

V gene TRBV7-2 combines with J gene TRBJ2-7; a weak D match, TRBD1 (6 bases). CDR1 and CDR2 from the germline V gene are SGHTA and FQGNSA. V was shortened by 5 bases and J by 6 bases, with 17 bases between the two germline ends. The CDR3 is 14 residues long. The CDR3 loop reads CASSRAGVVLEQYF. CDR3 nucleotides: TGTGCCAGCAGCCGGGCAGGGGTAGTTCTCGAGCAGTACTTC. The full variable domain, with the rest looked up from reference TRBV7-2 and TRBJ2-7, is GAGVSQSPSNKVTEKGKDVELRCDPISGHTALYWYRQSLGQGLEFLIYFQGNSAPDKSGLPSDRFSAERTGGSVSTLTIQRTQQEDSAVYLCASSRAGVVLEQYFGPGTRLTVT.

This clonotype was counted ten times or more. The rearrangement links TRBV15 to TRBJ2-2; D possibly uses TRBD1 or TRBD2 (5 bases each). In germline, CDR1 is LNHNV, CDR2 YYDKDF (reference sequence). V lost 0 bases to trimming and J lost 8 bases, with 7 bases between them. This CDR3 spans 13 amino acids. The CDR3, as DNA: TGTGCCACCAGCAGAGAGGGGGTGGGGGAGCTGTTTTTT. As protein: CATSREGVGELFF.

This clonotype was observed at least ten times. The gene calls are TRBV29-1 and TRBJ2-7; 11 nucleotides line up with TRBD1. The germline V gene has CDR1 SQVTM and CDR2 ANQGSEA. The CDR3 has 17 amino acids. Germline trimming cut 3 bases from V and 5 bases from J; bases unmatched to any gene: 15. The CDR3: CSVDFAGTGGKVDEQYF. CDR3 DNA: TGCAGCGTTGATTTTGCCGGGACAGGGGGAAAGGTGGACGAGCAGTACTTC.

This clonotype has a handful of counts. The V and J genes are TRBV20-1 and TRBJ2-1; tentatively, D is TRBD1 or TRBD2 (5 bases each). Germline lookup yields CDR1 DFQATT and CDR2 SNEGSKA (reference sequence). The CDR3 totals 12 residues. Trimming removed 7 bases from V and 9 bases from J, with 16 bases in between. The CDR3 spells CSVQGRVGEQFF. DNA of the CDR3: TGCAGTGTCCAGGGACGAGTAGGTGAGCAGTTCTTC.

The V call is TRBV28, the J call TRBJ2-7, with D possibly matching TRBD1 (5 bases). Germline CDR1 is MDHEN and CDR2 is SYDVKM. This CDR3 is 13 amino acids long. V lost 2 bases, J lost 7 bases, and 12 bases lay in between. The CDR3 DNA is TGTGCCAGCAGTTTAGATTGGCAGGGTGAGCAGTACTTC. It yields the protein CASSLDWQGEQYF.

This clonotype showed up many times. One junction end disagrees with the germline gene, perhaps due to a read error. CDR3 amino acids: CASSLYREFTDTQYF. Written as DNA, the CDR3 is TGTGCCAGCAGCTTATACAGGGAGTTCACAGATACGCAGTATTTT. The chain employs TRBV28 and TRBJ2-3, with D possibly matching TRBD1 (6 bases). Germline V CDR1 and CDR2: MDHEN, SYDVKM. The length of the CDR3 is 15 residues.

The rearrangement joins TRBV6-2 or TRBV6-3 to TRBJ2-3; D gene ambiguous. V gave up 2 bases and J gave up 6 bases, with 15 bases separating them. The CDR3 covers 15 residues. CDR1 and CDR2 from the germline V gene are MNHEY and SVGEGT. In DNA form, the CDR3 reads TGTGCCAGCAGTTACCCTCCGGTCTTAAGGGATACGCAGTATTTT. Translation: CASSYPPVLRDTQYF.

J is TRBJ2-2 and V is TRBV6-1; D unresolved. CDR1 MNHNS and CDR2 SASEGT come from the germline V gene. V was trimmed by 6 bases and J by 5 bases, leaving 13 bases between them. The CDR3 loop spans 14 amino acids. CDR3 protein: CASSLVRLTGELFF. DNA of the CDR3: TGTGCCAGCAGCCTCGTTAGATTGACCGGGGAGCTGTTTTTT.

This clonotype has at least ten counts. The chain joins TRBV29-1 to TRBJ2-7; the match to TRBD2 covers 13 bases. The germline V gene has CDR1 SQVTM and CDR2 ANQGSEA. The CDR3 is 15 residues long. After removal of 4 bases from V and 5 bases from J, the junction contained 8 bases not matched to a gene. The CDR3 region has the DNA TGCAGCGTTGGGGGACAGACTAGCGGGAGGAACGAGCAGTACTTC. It translates to CSVGGQTSGRNEQYF.

This clonotype has more than one count but fewer than ten. The rearrangement links TRBV28 to TRBJ2-7; 7 positions match TRBD1. Unmatched junction bases numbered 14, after V lost 7 bases and J lost 2 bases. Germline V CDR1 and CDR2: MDHEN, SYDVKM. There are 16 residues in the CDR3. CDR3 DNA sequence: TGTGCCAGCATCAAGCCTGGGGGACAGCCACCCTACGAGCAGTACTTC. This codes for CASIKPGGQPPYEQYF.

V gene TRBV2 combines with J gene TRBJ2-2; weak D call: TRBD2 (5 bases). Deletions cut 2 bases from V and 4 bases from J, with 14 bases between. This CDR3 has 16 amino acids. The germline V gene encodes CDR1 SNHLY and CDR2 FYNNEI. As DNA, the CDR3 is TGTGCCAGCAGTGAATGGCCTAGCCGGGCCACCGGGGAGCTGTTTTTT. Translation: CASSEWPSRATGELFF.

This chain links TRBV4-3 with TRBJ2-1, with TRBD2 matching 10 bases. The germline gives CDR1 LGHNA, CDR2 YSLEER. The CDR3 is 17 residues long. V was pared by 1 base and J by 9 bases, with 12 bases of the junction left unmatched. Here the CDR3 DNA reads TGCGCCAGCAGCCAAGTTACGGTAGGACTAGCGGTTGGTGAGCAGTTCTTC. As protein: CASSQVTVGLAVGEQFF.

The rearrangement links TRBV7-3 to TRBJ2-2, with a weak D call TRBD2 (5 bases). Per the germline V gene, CDR1 is SGHTA and CDR2 is FQGTGA. This CDR3 has 14 residues. The V end was cut by 5 bases, the J end by 6 bases, with 13 bases between. The CDR3 coding sequence is TGTGCCAGCAGCCCCAGTGCGGGTCCCGGGGAGCTGTTTTTT. It yields the protein CASSPSAGPGELFF.

This clonotype has at least ten counts. Germline is not matched at one junction end, which may reflect a read error. The chain joins TRBV7-7 to TRBJ2-5; D is possibly TRBD1 (6 bases). This CDR3 has 15 amino acids. The V gene's germline CDR1 is SSHAT and CDR2 FNYEAQ (reference sequence). CDR3 sequence (DNA): TGTGCTAGCAGCCTACCCGGAGGACAGCAAGAGACCCAGTACTTC. Its translation: CASSLPGGQQETQYF.

This chain connects TRBV9 to TRBJ2-7; 9 positions match TRBD1. This CDR3 is built from 15 residues. V was pared by 0 bases and J by 5 bases, with 6 bases of the junction left unmatched. Germline V gives CDR1 SGDLS, CDR2 YYNGEE. CDR3 residues: CASSVVGQGSDEQYF. CDR3 in DNA: TGTGCCAGCAGCGTAGTGGGACAGGGATCGGACGAGCAGTACTTC.

This clonotype has more than one count but fewer than ten. This chain uses TRBV5-1 with TRBJ2-7; 13 positions agree with TRBD2. V trimming: 5 bases; J trimming: 2 bases; junction bases outside the gene matches: 10. This CDR3 comprises 17 residues. Germline CDR1 SGHRS, CDR2 YFSETQ. The CDR3 loop reads CASSELAGTSGTYEQYF. The CDR3 nucleotides read TGCGCCAGCAGTGAACTCGCCGGGACTAGCGGGACCTACGAGCAGTACTTC.

The rearrangement links TRBV5-5 to TRBJ2-1; 7 bases line up with TRBD1. After removal of 0 bases from V and 4 bases from J, the junction contained 4 bases not matched to a gene. This CDR3 has 15 amino acids. The germline gives CDR1 SGHKS, CDR2 YYEKEE (reference sequence). CDR3 nucleotide sequence: TGTGCCAGCAGCTTGGGGGGACAGACTTACAATGAGCAGTTCTTC. Amino acid sequence: CASSLGGQTYNEQFF.

This clonotype came up a few times. This chain connects TRBV19 to TRBJ1-1; unclear D gene. From germline, CDR1 is LNHDA and CDR2 SQIVND (reference sequence). This CDR3 is built from 14 residues. Trimming removed 7 bases from V and 3 bases from J, with 15 bases in between. CDR3 nucleotide sequence: TGTGCCAGTACCTCCGACACCTTAGACACTGAAGCTTTCTTT. The encoded protein is CASTSDTLDTEAFF.

This chain connects TRBV20-1 to TRBJ2-4; 12 bases are a match to TRBD2. The CDR3 length is 16 residues. Germline loops: CDR1 DFQATT, CDR2 SNEGSKA (reference sequence). V shed 6 bases and J 5 bases; nucleotides not matched to a gene: 11. In DNA form, the CDR3 reads TGCAGTGCCCCGATGGGGGGGACTAGCGGGCAAAACATTCAGTACTTC. This encodes CSAPMGGTSGQNIQYF.

This clonotype was observed a handful of times. This chain connects TRBV2 to TRBJ1-3, with D unclear. Germline assignment: CDR1 SNHLY and CDR2 FYNNEI. V gave up 5 bases and J gave up 0 bases, with 11 bases separating them. The CDR3 loop spans 15 amino acids. For the CDR3, the DNA is TGTGCCAGCAGTCTAGAGTACGGCTCTGGAAACACCATATATTTT. Translation gives CASSLEYGSGNTIYF.

This clonotype was counted between two and nine times. The chain uses TRBV12-5 and TRBJ1-2; D unresolved. The V gene's germline CDR1 is LGHNT and CDR2 FRNRAP. This CDR3 has 15 amino acids. Deletions cut 5 bases from V and 4 bases from J, with 17 bases between. This CDR3 is CASGPARSDGYGYTF. CDR3 nucleotides: TGTGCTAGTGGTCCCGCCCGATCAGACGGCTATGGCTACACCTTC.

A few counts support this clonotype. This chain uses TRBV29-1 with TRBJ1-1, with a weak D call TRBD1 (5 bases). CDR3 size: 13 residues. The germline V gene encodes CDR1 SQVTM and CDR2 ANQGSEA. The V and J ends lost 4 bases and 7 bases respectively, with 16 bases between them. CDR3 nucleotide sequence: TGCAGCGTTGTTGTTCAGGGTCGGGGTGAAGCTTTCTTT. This gives the protein CSVVVQGRGEAFF.

This clonotype was counted a few times. This chain links TRBV5-4 with TRBJ2-1, with D possibly TRBD2 on 6 matching bases. Trimming stripped 0 bases from V and 6 bases from J, with 10 bases between. This CDR3 region has 14 residues. CDR1 is SGHNT, CDR2 YYREEE, per germline (reference sequence). The CDR3 DNA reads TGTGCCAGCAGCTTGGAGCTAGCGATCAATGAGCAGTTCTTC. This gives the protein CASSLELAINEQFF.